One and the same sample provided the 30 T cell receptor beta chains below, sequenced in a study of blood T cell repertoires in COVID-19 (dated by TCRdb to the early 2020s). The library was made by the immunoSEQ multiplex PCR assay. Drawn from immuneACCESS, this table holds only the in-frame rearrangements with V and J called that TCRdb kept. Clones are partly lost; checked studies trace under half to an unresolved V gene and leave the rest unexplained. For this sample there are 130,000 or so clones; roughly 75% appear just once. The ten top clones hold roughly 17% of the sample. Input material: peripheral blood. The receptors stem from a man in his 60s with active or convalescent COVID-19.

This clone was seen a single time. The CDR3: CASSEAIAGSDTQYF. CDR3 bases: TGTGCCAGCAGTGAAGCGATAGCGGGAAGCGATACGCAGTATTTT. V and J are TRBV6-1 and TRBJ2-3; TRBD2 matches at 8 bases. V shed 0 bases and J 6 bases; nucleotides not matched to a gene: 5. The germline gives CDR1 MNHNS, CDR2 SASEGT. CDR3 size: 15 residues.

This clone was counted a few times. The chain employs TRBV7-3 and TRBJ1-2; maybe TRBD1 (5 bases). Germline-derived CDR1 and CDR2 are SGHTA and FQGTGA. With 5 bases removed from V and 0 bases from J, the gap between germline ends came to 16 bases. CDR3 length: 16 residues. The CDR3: CASSLRRQLTNYGYTF. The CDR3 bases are TGTGCCAGCAGCCTGAGGAGACAGCTTACTAACTATGGCTACACCTTC.

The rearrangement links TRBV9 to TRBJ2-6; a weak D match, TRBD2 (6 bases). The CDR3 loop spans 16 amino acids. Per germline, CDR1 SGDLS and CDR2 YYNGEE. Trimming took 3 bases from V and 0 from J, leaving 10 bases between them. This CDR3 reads CASSGGRYSGANVLTF. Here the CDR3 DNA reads TGTGCCAGCAGCGGGGGGAGGTACTCTGGGGCCAACGTCCTGACTTTC.

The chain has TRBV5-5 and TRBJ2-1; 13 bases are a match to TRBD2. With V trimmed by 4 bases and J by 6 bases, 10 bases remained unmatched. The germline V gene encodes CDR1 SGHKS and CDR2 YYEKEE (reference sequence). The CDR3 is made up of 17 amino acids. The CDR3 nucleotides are TGTGCCAGCAGCATAATACTAGCGGGAGGGCTAGGCAATGAGCAGTTCTTC. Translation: CASSIILAGGLGNEQFF.

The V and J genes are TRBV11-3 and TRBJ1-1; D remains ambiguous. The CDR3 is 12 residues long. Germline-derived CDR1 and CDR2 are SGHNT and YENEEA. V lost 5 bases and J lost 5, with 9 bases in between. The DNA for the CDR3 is TGTGCCAGCAGCGAAAGGGAGACTGAAGCTTTCTTT. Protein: CASSERETEAFF. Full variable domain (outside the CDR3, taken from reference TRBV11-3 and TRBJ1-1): EAGVVQSPRYKIIEKKQPVAFWCNPISGHNTLYWYLQNLGQGPELLIRYENEEAVDDSQLPKDRFSAERLKGVDSTLKIQPAELGDSAVYLCASSERETEAFFGQGTRLTVV.

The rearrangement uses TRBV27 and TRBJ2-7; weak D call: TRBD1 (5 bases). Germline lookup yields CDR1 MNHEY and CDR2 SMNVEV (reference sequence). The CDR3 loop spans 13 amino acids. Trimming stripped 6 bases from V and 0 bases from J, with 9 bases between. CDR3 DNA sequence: TGTGCCAGCAGGCCTCAGGGCTCCTACGAGCAGTACTTC. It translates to CASRPQGSYEQYF.

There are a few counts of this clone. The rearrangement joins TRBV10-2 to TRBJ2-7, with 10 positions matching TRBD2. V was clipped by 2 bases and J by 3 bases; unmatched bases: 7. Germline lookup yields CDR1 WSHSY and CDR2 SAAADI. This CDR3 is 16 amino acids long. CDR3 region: CASSEALAGSHYEQYF. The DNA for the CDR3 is TGCGCCAGCAGTGAGGCACTAGCGGGATCTCACTACGAGCAGTACTTC.

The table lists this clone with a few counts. The CDR3 spells CASSPGTASEKLFF. For the CDR3, the DNA is TGTGCCAGCTCACCAGGGACAGCCTCTGAAAAACTGTTTTTT. V usage is TRBV18 and J usage is TRBJ1-4; 7 bases match TRBD1. Germline V gene data show CDR1 as KGHSH and CDR2 as LQKENI. V dropped 2 bases and J dropped 7; count of bases not matched to a gene: 4. CDR3 length equals 14 residues.

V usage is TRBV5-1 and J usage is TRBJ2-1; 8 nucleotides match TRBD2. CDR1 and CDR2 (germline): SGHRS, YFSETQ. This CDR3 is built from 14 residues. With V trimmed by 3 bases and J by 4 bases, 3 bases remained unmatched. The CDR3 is CASSSGLEYNEQFF. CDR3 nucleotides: TGCGCCAGCAGCTCGGGACTAGAGTACAATGAGCAGTTCTTC.

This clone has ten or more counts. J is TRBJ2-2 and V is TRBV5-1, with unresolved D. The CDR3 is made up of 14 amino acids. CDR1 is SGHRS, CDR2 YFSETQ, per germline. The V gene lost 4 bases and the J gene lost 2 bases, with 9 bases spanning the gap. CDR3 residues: CASSPPTNTGELFF. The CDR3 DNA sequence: TGCGCCAGCAGCCCTCCGACTAACACCGGGGAGCTGTTTTTT.

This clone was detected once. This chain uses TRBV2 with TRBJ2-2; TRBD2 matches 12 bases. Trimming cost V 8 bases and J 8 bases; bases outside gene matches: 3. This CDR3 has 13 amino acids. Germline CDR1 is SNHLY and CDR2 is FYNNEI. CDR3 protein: CASGGLAGGELFF. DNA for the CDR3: TGTGCCAGCGGCGGACTAGCGGGGGGGGAGCTGTTTTTT.

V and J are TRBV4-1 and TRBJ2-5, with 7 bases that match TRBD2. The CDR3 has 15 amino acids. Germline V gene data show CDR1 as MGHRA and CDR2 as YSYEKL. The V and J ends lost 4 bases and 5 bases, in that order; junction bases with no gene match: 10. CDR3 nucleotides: TGCGCCAGCAGCCGAACGGGGAGGGGAATGGAGACCCAGTACTTC. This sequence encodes CASSRTGRGMETQYF.

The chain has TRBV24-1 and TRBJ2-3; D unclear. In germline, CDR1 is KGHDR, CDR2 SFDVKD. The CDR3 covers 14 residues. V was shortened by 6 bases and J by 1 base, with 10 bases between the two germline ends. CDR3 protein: CATSNSMGTDTQYF. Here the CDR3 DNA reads TGTGCCACCAGTAATAGTATGGGCACAGATACGCAGTATTTT.

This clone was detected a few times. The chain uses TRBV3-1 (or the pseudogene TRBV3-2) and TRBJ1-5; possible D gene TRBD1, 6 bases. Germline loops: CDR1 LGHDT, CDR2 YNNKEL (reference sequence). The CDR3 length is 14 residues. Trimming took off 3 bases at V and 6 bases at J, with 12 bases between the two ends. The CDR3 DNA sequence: TGTGCCAGCAGCCAGGGGAGGGGGGCTCAGCCCCAGCATTTT. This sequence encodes CASSQGRGAQPQHF.

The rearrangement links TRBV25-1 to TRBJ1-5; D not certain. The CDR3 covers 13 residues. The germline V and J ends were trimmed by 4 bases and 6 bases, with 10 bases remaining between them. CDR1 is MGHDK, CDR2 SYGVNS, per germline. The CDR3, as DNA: TGTGCCAGCAGTGGGGAGGGTCCTCAGCCCCAGCATTTT. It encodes CASSGEGPQPQHF.

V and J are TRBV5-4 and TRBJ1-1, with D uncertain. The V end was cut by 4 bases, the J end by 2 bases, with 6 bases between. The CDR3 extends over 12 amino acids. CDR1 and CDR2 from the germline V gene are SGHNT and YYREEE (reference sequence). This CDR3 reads CASSLANTEAFF. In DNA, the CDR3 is TGTGCCAGCAGCCTGGCAAACACTGAAGCTTTCTTT.

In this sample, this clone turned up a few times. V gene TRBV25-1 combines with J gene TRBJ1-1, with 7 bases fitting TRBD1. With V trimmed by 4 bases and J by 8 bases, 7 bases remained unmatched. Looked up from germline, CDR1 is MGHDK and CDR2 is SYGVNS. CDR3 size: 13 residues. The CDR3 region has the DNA TGTGCCAGCAGTGTTTACCGGGACAGCGAAGCTTTCTTT. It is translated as CASSVYRDSEAFF. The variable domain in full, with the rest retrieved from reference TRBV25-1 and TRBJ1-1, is EADIYQTPRYLVIGTGKKITLECSQTMGHDKMYWYQQDPGMELHLIHYSYGVNSTEKGDLSSESTVSRIRTEHFPLTLESARPSHTSQYLCASSVYRDSEAFFGQGTRLTVV.

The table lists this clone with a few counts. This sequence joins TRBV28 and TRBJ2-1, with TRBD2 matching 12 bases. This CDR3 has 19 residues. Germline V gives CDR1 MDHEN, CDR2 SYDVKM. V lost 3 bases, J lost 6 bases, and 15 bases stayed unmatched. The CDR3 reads CASSFIFELAGGKSNEQFF. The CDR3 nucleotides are TGTGCCAGCAGTTTTATCTTTGAGCTAGCGGGAGGGAAGTCCAATGAGCAGTTCTTC.

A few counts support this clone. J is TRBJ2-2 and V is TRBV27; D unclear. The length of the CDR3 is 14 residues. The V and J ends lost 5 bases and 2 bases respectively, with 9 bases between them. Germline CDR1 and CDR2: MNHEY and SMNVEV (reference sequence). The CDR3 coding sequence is TGTGCCAGCAGTGGGCAGGCTAACACCGGGGAGCTGTTTTTT. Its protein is CASSGQANTGELFF.

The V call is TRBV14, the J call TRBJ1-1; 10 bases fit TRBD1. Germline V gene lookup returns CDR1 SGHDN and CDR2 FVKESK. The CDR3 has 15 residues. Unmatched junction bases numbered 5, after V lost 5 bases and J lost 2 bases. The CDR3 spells CASSKDRGANTEAFF. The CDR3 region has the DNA TGTGCCAGCAGCAAGGACAGGGGGGCTAACACTGAAGCTTTCTTT.

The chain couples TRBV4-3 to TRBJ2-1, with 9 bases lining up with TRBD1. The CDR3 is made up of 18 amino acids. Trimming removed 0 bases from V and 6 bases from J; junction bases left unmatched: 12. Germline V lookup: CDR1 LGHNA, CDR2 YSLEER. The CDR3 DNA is TGCGCCAGCAGCCAAGAAGTTTCGGACAGGGGCGGACGCAATGAGCAGTTCTTC. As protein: CASSQEVSDRGGRNEQFF.

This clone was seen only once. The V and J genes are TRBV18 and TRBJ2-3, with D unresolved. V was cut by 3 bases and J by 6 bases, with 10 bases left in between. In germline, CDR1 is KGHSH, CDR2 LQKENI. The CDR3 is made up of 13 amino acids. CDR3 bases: TGTGCCAGCTCACCGGTTGGGCAGGATACGCAGTATTTT. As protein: CASSPVGQDTQYF.

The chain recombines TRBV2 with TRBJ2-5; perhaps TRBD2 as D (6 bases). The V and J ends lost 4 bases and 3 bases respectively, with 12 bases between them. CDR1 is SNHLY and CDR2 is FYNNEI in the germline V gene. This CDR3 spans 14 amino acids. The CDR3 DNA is TGTGCCAGCAGTGGAATGGAGGGAAAAGAGACCCAGTACTTC. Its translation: CASSGMEGKETQYF. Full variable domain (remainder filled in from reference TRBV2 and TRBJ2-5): EPEVTQTPSHQVTQMGQEVILRCVPISNHLYFYWYRQILGQKVEFLVSFYNNEISEKSEIFDDQFSVERPDGSNFTLKIRSTKLEDSAMYFCASSGMEGKETQYFGPGTRLLVL.

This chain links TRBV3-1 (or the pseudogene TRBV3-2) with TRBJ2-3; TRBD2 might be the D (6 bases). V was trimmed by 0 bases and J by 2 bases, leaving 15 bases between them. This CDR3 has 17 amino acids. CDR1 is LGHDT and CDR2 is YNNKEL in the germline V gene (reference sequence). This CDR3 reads CASSQDHGGLLTDTQYF. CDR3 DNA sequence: TGTGCCAGCAGCCAAGATCATGGGGGACTCCTCACAGATACGCAGTATTTT.

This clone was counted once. The CDR3 DNA sequence: TGTGCCAGCAGCTTAAACCGGGAGAAAAACACTGAAGCTTTCTTT. Translating gives CASSLNREKNTEAFF. The chain carries TRBV7-3 and TRBJ1-1; D is ambiguous. Per the germline V gene, CDR1 is SGHTA and CDR2 is FQGTGA. The CDR3 length is 15 residues. The V gene lost 1 base and the J gene lost 2 bases, with 11 bases spanning the gap.

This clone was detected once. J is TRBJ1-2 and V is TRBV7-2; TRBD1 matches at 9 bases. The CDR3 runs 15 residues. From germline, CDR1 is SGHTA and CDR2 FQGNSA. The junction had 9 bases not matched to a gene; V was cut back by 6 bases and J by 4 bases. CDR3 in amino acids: CASSVQGAQGYGYTF. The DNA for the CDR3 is TGTGCCAGCAGTGTACAGGGGGCGCAAGGCTATGGCTACACCTTC.

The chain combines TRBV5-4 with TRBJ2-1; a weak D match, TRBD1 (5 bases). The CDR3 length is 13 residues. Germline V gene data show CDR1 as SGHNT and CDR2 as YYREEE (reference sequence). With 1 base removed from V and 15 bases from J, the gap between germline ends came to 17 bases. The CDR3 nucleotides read TGTGCCAGCAGCTTGTCAGGGCAAGTATCCCCGTTCTTC. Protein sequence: CASSLSGQVSPFF.

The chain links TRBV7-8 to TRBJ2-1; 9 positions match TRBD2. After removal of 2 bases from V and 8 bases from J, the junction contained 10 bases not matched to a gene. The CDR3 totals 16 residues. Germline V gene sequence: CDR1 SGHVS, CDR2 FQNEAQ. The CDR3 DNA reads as TGTGCCAGCAGCTTACTAGCGGGACTCGTAGGTGATGAGCAGTTCTTC. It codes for CASSLLAGLVGDEQFF. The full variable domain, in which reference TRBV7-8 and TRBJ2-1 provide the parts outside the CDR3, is GAGVSQSPRYKVAKRGQDVALRCDPISGHVSLFWYQQALGQGPEFLTYFQNEAQLDKSGLPSDRFFAERPEGSVSTLKIQRTQQEDSAVYLCASSLLAGLVGDEQFFGPGTRLTVL.

The CDR3 DNA sequence: TGTGCCAGCAGTGCGACAGGGACCCACTCCTACGAGCAGTACTTC. This translates into CASSATGTHSYEQYF. This chain connects TRBV25-1 to TRBJ2-7; 7 bases are shared with TRBD1. Germline V gene lookup returns CDR1 MGHDK and CDR2 SYGVNS. V was pared by 4 bases and J by 0 bases, with 6 bases of the junction left unmatched. CDR3 length equals 15 residues.

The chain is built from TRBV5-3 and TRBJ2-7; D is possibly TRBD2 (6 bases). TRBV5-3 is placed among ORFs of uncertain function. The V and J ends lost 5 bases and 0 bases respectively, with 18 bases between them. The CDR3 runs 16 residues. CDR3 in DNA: TGTGCCAGAAGGGACGGATCGGGGGTCAACTCCTACGAGCAGTACTTC. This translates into CARRDGSGVNSYEQYF.